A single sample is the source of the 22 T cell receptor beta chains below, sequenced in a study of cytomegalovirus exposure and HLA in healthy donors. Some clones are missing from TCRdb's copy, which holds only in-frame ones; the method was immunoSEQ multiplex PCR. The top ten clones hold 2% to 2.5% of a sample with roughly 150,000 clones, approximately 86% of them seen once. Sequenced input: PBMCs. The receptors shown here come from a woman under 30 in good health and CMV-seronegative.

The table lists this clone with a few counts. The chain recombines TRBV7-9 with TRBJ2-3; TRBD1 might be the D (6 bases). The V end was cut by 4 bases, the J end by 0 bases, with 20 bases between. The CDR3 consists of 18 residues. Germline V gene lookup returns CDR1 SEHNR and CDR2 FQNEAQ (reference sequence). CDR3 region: CASSSGTPFASSTDTQYF. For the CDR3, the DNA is TGTGCCAGCAGCTCCGGGACACCCTTTGCCTCTAGCACAGATACGCAGTATTTT. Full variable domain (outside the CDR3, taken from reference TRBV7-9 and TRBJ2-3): DTGVSQNPRHKITKRGQNVTFRCDPISEHNRLYWYRQTLGQGPEFLTYFQNEAQLEKSRLLSDRFSAERPKGSFSTLEIQRTEQGDSAMYLCASSSGTPFASSTDTQYFGPGTRLTVL.

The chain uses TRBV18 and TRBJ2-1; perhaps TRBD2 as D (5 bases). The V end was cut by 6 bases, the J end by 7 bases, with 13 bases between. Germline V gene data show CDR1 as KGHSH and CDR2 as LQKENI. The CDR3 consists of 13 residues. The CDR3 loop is CASSPPGWNEQFF. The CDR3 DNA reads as TGTGCCAGCTCCCCGCCGGGGTGGAATGAGCAGTTCTTC.

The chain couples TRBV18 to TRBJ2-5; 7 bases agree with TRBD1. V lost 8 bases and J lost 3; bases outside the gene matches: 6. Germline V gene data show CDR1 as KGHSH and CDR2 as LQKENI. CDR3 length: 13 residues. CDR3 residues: CASTGDSKETQYF. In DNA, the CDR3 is TGTGCCAGCACCGGGGACAGCAAAGAGACCCAGTACTTC.

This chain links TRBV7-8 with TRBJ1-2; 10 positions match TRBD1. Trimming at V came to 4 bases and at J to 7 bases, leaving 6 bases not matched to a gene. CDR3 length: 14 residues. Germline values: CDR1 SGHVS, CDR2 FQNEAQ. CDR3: CASSSTGTGVGYTF. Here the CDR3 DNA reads TGTGCCAGCAGCTCAACCGGGACAGGGGTTGGCTACACCTTC.

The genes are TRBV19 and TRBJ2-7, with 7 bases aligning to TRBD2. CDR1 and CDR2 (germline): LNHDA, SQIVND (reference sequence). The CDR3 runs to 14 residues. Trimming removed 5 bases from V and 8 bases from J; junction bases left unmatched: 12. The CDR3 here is CASSEDGRYGQQYF. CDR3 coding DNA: TGTGCCAGTAGTGAAGACGGGAGGTACGGGCAGCAGTACTTC.

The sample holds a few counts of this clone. CDR3 amino acids: CASSVAPDRPNPVEQYF. The CDR3 bases are TGTGCCAGCAGCGTAGCCCCGGACAGGCCGAACCCGGTAGAGCAGTACTTC. This chain uses TRBV9 with TRBJ2-7; 7 nucleotides line up with TRBD1. Germline V gene sequence: CDR1 SGDLS, CDR2 YYNGEE. This CDR3 is built from 17 residues. V shed 0 bases and J 7 bases; nucleotides not matched to a gene: 16.

CDR3 residues: CASSFRDSYQPQHF. The CDR3 DNA reads TGTGCCAGCAGCTTCCGGGACAGCTATCAGCCCCAGCATTTT. The chain joins TRBV6-5 to TRBJ1-5; TRBD1 aligns across 7 bases. The CDR3 is made up of 14 amino acids. Unmatched junction bases numbered 7, after V lost 6 bases and J lost 5 bases. From germline, CDR1 is MNHEY and CDR2 SVGAGI.

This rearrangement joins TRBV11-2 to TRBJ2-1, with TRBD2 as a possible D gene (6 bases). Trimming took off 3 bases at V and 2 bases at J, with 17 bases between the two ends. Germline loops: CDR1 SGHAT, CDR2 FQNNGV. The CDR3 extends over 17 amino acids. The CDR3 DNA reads TGTGCCAGCAGCTTCTCCGGCGTTGCGGGACCCTACAATGAGCAGTTCTTC. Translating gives CASSFSGVAGPYNEQFF.

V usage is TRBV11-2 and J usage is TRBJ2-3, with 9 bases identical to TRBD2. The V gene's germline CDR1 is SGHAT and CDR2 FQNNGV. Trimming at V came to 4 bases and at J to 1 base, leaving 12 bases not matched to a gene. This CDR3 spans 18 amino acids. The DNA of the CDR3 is TGTGCCAGCAGCTCAGGACCAATAGCGGGAGCAGGCACAGATACGCAGTATTTT. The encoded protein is CASSSGPIAGAGTDTQYF.

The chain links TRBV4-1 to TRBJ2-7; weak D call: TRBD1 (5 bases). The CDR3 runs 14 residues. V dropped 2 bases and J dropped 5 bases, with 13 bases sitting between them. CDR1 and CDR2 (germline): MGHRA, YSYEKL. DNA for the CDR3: TGCGCCAGCAGCCAACCCATAAGGGGCCACGAGCAGTACTTC. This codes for CASSQPIRGHEQYF.

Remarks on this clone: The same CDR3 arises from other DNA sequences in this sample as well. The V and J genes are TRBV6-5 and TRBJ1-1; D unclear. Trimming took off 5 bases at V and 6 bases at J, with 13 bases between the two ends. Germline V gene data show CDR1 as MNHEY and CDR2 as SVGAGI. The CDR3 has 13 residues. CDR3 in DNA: TGTGCCAGCAGTCCCCCAGGTATAGCTGAAGCTTTCTTT. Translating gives CASSPPGIAEAFF.

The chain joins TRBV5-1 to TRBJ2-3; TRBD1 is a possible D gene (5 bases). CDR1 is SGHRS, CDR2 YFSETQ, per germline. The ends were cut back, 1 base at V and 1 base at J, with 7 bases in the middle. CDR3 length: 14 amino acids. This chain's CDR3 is CASSLIRGTDTQYF. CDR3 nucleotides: TGCGCCAGCAGCTTGATCAGGGGCACAGATACGCAGTATTTT.

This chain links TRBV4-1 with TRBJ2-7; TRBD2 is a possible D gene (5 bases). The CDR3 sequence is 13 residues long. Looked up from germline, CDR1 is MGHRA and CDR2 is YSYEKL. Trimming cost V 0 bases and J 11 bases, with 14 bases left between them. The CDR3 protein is CASSQEFTGLKYF. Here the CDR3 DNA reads TGCGCCAGCAGCCAAGAGTTTACGGGGTTGAAGTACTTC.

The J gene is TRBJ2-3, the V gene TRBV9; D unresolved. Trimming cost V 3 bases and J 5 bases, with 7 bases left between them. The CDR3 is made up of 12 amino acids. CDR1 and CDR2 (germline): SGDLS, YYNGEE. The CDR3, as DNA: TGTGCCAGCAGCGCCCGTATAGATACGCAGTATTTT. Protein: CASSARIDTQYF.

This chain's CDR3 is CASSSTPGNGNTEAFF. The CDR3 nucleotides are TGTGCCAGCAGCTCAACCCCAGGGAACGGAAACACTGAAGCTTTCTTT. The chain recombines TRBV7-3 with TRBJ1-1, with D possibly TRBD1 on 5 matching bases. Germline V lookup: CDR1 SGHTA, CDR2 FQGTGA. V dropped 4 bases and J dropped 2 bases, with 17 bases sitting between them. This CDR3 is built from 16 residues.

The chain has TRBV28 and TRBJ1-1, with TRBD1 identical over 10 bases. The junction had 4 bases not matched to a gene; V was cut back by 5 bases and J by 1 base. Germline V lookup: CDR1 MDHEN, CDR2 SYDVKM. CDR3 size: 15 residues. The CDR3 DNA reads TGTGCCAGCAGTCTCGGACAGGGGGGGAACACTGAAGCTTTCTTT. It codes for CASSLGQGGNTEAFF.

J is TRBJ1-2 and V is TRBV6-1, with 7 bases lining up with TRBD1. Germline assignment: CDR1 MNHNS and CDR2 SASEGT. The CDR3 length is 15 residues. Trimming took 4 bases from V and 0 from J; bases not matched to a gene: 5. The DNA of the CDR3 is TGTGCCAGCAGTGTTGTCGGACAGGCTAACTATGGCTACACCTTC. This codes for CASSVVGQANYGYTF.

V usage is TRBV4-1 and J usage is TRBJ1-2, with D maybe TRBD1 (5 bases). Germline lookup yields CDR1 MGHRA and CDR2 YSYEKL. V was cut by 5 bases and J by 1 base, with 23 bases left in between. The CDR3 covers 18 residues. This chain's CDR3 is CASSGLEGREVVNYGYTF. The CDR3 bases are TGCGCCAGCAGCGGACTAGAGGGCAGGGAAGTAGTTAACTATGGCTACACCTTC.

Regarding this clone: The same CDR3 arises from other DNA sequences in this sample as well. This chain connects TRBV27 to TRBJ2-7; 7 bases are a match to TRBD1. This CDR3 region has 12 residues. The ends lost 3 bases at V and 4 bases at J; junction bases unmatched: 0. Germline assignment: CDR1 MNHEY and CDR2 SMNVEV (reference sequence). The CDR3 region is CASSLTGYEQYF. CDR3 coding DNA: TGTGCCAGCAGTTTGACAGGGTACGAGCAGTACTTC.

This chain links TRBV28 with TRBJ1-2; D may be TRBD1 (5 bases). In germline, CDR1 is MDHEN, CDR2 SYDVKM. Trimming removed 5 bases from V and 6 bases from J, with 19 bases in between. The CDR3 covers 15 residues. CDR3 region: CASSTRDSPQDGYTF. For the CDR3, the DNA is TGTGCCAGCAGTACGCGGGACTCCCCTCAGGATGGCTACACCTTC.

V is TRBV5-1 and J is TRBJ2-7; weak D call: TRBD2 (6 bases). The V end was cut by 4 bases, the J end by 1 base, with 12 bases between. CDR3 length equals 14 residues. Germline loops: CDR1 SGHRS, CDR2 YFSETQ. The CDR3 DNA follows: TGCGCCAGCAGCGCGGGACCGCTGTCCTACGAGCAGTACTTC. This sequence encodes CASSAGPLSYEQYF.

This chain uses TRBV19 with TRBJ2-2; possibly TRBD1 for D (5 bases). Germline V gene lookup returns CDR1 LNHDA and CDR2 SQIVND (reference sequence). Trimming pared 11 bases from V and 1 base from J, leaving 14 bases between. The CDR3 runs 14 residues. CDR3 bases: TGTGCCTCCTGCAGGGTCGAGAACACCGGGGAGCTGTTTTTT. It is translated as CASCRVENTGELFF.